These T cell receptor beta chains were read from a single sample in a study of T cell responses to AZD1222 COVID-19 vaccine. Clones were read by immunoSEQ multiplex PCR, and TCRdb kept only the in-frame ones, dropping some. The sample has 100,000 or so clones; just over 90% are singletons. Sequenced material: peripheral blood, taken on day 0 of AZD1222 vaccination. These receptor sequences come from an adult in good health. The conserved cysteine and the conserved F or W are not part of the CDR3 here. The order of the fields is clone size, CDR3 length, V gene, CDR3 protein. Size is stated for part of the rows, as once, few or many counts, or as a class when the clone is expanded.

abundance: -
len: 10
v_gene: TRBV6-1
CDR3aa: ASSEGLFTQY

abundance: few
len: 9
v_gene: TRBV28
CDR3aa: ASGSHYGYT

abundance: -
len: 15
v_gene: TRBV28
CDR3aa: ASSSTPSGALNEKLF

abundance: -
len: 12
v_gene: TRBV3-1/TRBV3-2
CDR3aa: ASSQYLANYGYT

abundance: -
len: 10
v_gene: TRBV6-5
CDR3aa: ASEALPQPQH

abundance: -
len: 13
v_gene: TRBV6-1
CDR3aa: ASSERQGSLDTQY

abundance: -
len: 8
v_gene: TRBV29-1
CDR3aa: SVIPGPAF

abundance: -
len: 10
v_gene: TRBV30
CDR3aa: AWTLPYREAF

abundance: -
len: 9
v_gene: TRBV30
CDR3aa: ALASYNEQF

abundance: once
len: 12
v_gene: TRBV2
CDR3aa: ASSLSIGVHEQY

abundance: -
len: 13
v_gene: TRBV5-1
CDR3aa: ASSLALGPQNIQY

abundance: -
len: 11
v_gene: TRBV9
CDR3aa: ASSGRRGETQY

abundance: once
len: 11
v_gene: TRBV11-3
CDR3aa: ASSRRSNTEAF

abundance: -
len: 12
v_gene: TRBV28
CDR3aa: ASSLGGAGQPQH

abundance: -
len: 14
v_gene: TRBV7-6
CDR3aa: ASSLSPSGAQGRQY

abundance: -
len: 12
v_gene: TRBV2
CDR3aa: ASSELDRNSPLH

abundance: -
len: 11
v_gene: TRBV5-1
CDR3aa: ASTAGGRNTQY

abundance: -
len: 12
v_gene: TRBV6-5
CDR3aa: ASRATGGSRPLH

abundance: -
len: 11
v_gene: TRBV6-6
CDR3aa: ASAGDRGYEQY

abundance: -
len: 12
v_gene: TRBV7-2
CDR3aa: ASSLVSVSREAF

abundance: -
len: 15
v_gene: TRBV14
CDR3aa: ASSHSGLAASYNEQF

abundance: once
len: 13
v_gene: TRBV28
CDR3aa: ASSLISRVNTEAF

abundance: once
len: 10
v_gene: TRBV14
CDR3aa: ASSQGTVEAF

abundance: -
len: 12
v_gene: TRBV18
CDR3aa: ASSEGRAQETQY

abundance: few
len: 12
v_gene: TRBV5-8
CDR3aa: ASSLGPSDQPQH

abundance: -
len: 13
v_gene: TRBV3-1/TRBV3-2
CDR3aa: ASRTSRDPQAGQY

abundance: -
len: 13
v_gene: TRBV7-9
CDR3aa: ASTSGGASNYEQY

abundance: once
len: 11
v_gene: TRBV27
CDR3aa: ASSLSSLSEQY

abundance: -
len: 13
v_gene: TRBV7-9
CDR3aa: ASSADRGRVYGYT

abundance: -
len: 13
v_gene: TRBV7-8
CDR3aa: ASSLYLPRGNEQF

abundance: -
len: 18
v_gene: TRBV21-1
CDR3aa: ASSTPGGGDDHTSTDTQY

abundance: -
len: 10
v_gene: TRBV7-2
CDR3aa: ASSPTNNEQF

abundance: -
len: 13
v_gene: TRBV5-1
CDR3aa: ASSLGQGASFGYT

abundance: -
len: 12
v_gene: TRBV7-9
CDR3aa: ASSLVVGGTEAF

abundance: -
len: 12
v_gene: TRBV5-5
CDR3aa: ASSPPPGFYEQY

abundance: -
len: 13
v_gene: TRBV28
CDR3aa: ASSFGGFGNQPQH

abundance: -
len: 11
v_gene: TRBV6-5
CDR3aa: ASSPTLGYEQY

abundance: -
len: 11
v_gene: TRBV7-9
CDR3aa: ASSPMAGNRYT

abundance: -
len: 10
v_gene: TRBV19
CDR3aa: ASSIGNTEAF

abundance: -
len: 12
v_gene: TRBV2
CDR3aa: ASRAGGKNEKLF

abundance: once
len: 15
v_gene: TRBV7-8
CDR3aa: ASSLVPWTGDNQPQH

abundance: once
len: 12
v_gene: TRBV6-1
CDR3aa: ASSEVRRDQPQH

abundance: -
len: 14
v_gene: TRBV28
CDR3aa: ASSLFTSGGSYEQY